The clone carrying this TCR beta chain was observed a handful of times. The sample originates from a study of T cells in Graves' hyperthyroidism and ophthalmopathy. The length of the CDR3 is 19 residues. V was cut by 5 bases and J by 0 bases, with 20 bases left in between. Germline V CDR1 and CDR2: MNHEY, SMNVEV (reference sequence). TCR beta CDR3 regions were amplified from RNA. TCR CDR3 underwent first-round RT-PCR with the HTBI primer set. TCRdb reanalysed the multiplex PCR reads using MiXCR and keeps one entry per CDR3 protein. The data hold fewer than 750,000 distinct CDR3 sequences, with around 13% observed a single time.

The rearrangement uses TRBV27 and TRBJ2-6, with TRBD1 as a possible D gene (6 bases). Sample: blood. The TCR comes from a woman aged 45-65 years with Graves' ophthalmopathy. The DNA of the CDR3 is TGTGCCAGCAGTCCAGATCGACAGGCGGTTTACTCTGGGGCCAACGTCCTGACTTTC. This codes for CASSPDRQAVYSGANVLTF.